The 22 T cell receptor beta chains below all came from one sample that was sequenced in a study of T cell repertoires in ileal Crohn's disease. Stated time point: neoterminal ileum biopsy at postoperative endoscopy, about 6 months after surgery. Using immunoSEQ multiplex PCR, the repertoire was profiled, and TCRdb retains in-frame clones only, with some absent. The sample contains some 14,000 clones, 78% of which appear only once. The sequenced material came from ileal tissue. Receptors were obtained from an adult with Crohn's disease.

The V call is TRBV14, the J call TRBJ2-7, with TRBD1 identical over 7 bases. Per the germline V gene, CDR1 is SGHDN and CDR2 is FVKESK. Trimming took 2 bases from V and 9 from J; bases not matched to a gene: 7. The CDR3 consists of 13 residues. As DNA, the CDR3 is TGTGCCAGCAGCCAACTACCGACAGGGCGGCAGTACTTC. This gives the protein CASSQLPTGRQYF.

This clone appeared once. The chain uses TRBV6-5 and TRBJ2-7; D possibly corresponds to TRBD2 (5 bases). CDR1 is MNHEY and CDR2 is SVGAGI in the germline V gene. CDR3 size: 16 residues. V was shortened by 0 bases and J by 6 bases, with 18 bases between the two germline ends. CDR3 sequence reads: CASSYSLGFEGGEQYF. In nucleotides, the CDR3 is TGTGCCAGCAGTTACTCTCTGGGCTTCGAGGGCGGCGAGCAGTACTTC.

The chain links TRBV7-2 to TRBJ2-5; 8 bases are a match to TRBD1. With V trimmed by 6 bases and J by 5 bases, 5 bases remained unmatched. Looked up from germline, CDR1 is SGHTA and CDR2 is FQGNSA. The CDR3 contains 13 residues. Here the CDR3 reads CASSQGARETQYF. CDR3 sequence (DNA): TGTGCCAGCAGTCAGGGGGCGCGGGAGACCCAGTACTTC.

The chain carries TRBV9 and TRBJ1-1, with D maybe TRBD1 (5 bases). Germline values: CDR1 SGDLS, CDR2 YYNGEE. This CDR3 has 15 residues. Trimming took 3 bases from V and 6 from J, leaving 18 bases between them. The CDR3 DNA reads TGTGCCAGCAGCGGGTTACCAGGGTTGACCGCTGAAGCTTTCTTT. This translates into CASSGLPGLTAEAFF.

This chain joins TRBV5-1 and TRBJ2-7; D might be TRBD1 (5 bases). This CDR3 region has 13 residues. V was pared by 5 bases and J by 6 bases, with 15 bases between. The germline CDR1 and CDR2 sequences are SGHRS and YFSETQ. The CDR3 loop is CASRAREEGEQYF. The CDR3 DNA is TGCGCCAGCAGGGCCAGGGAAGAAGGCGAGCAGTACTTC.

V gene TRBV30 combines with J gene TRBJ2-2, with D uncertain. The CDR3 extends over 14 amino acids. Deletions cut 6 bases from V and 0 bases from J, with 11 bases between. Germline CDR1 is GTSNPN and CDR2 is SVGIG (reference sequence). CDR3 residues: CACRIQSNTGELFF. CDR3 nucleotide sequence: TGTGCCTGTAGGATACAGTCGAACACCGGGGAGCTGTTTTTT.

The gene calls are TRBV4-3 and TRBJ2-2, with 7 bases that match TRBD2. V lost 0 bases to trimming and J lost 2 bases; unmatched junction nucleotides: 18. The CDR3 spans 21 residues. In germline, CDR1 is LGHNA, CDR2 YSLEER. CDR3 in amino acids: CASSQELPMGGNGYNTGELFF. The CDR3 DNA reads as TGCGCCAGCAGCCAAGAACTCCCAATGGGAGGGAACGGGTACAACACCGGGGAGCTGTTTTTT.

The J gene is TRBJ1-1, the V gene TRBV5-5, with D perhaps TRBD1 (5 bases). V lost 4 bases, J lost 0 bases, and 13 bases lay in between. This CDR3 has 15 amino acids. Germline CDR1 SGHKS, CDR2 YYEKEE (reference sequence). CDR3 protein: CASSASAGLNTEAFF. CDR3 nucleotides: TGTGCCAGCAGCGCATCCGCGGGGCTGAACACTGAAGCTTTCTTT.

The chain links TRBV18 to TRBJ1-6; D is possibly TRBD1 (5 bases). The V end lost 6 bases, the J end lost 0 bases, and 15 bases lay between the germline ends. Germline CDR1 KGHSH, CDR2 LQKENI. The CDR3 length is 17 residues. CDR3 DNA sequence: TGTGCCAGCTCTCAGCCGGGACGTAGCTCCTATAATTCACCCCTCCACTTT. Translation gives CASSQPGRSSYNSPLHF.

The rearrangement links TRBV11-3 to TRBJ1-2; maybe TRBD1 (6 bases). The CDR3 loop spans 12 amino acids. V was pared by 5 bases and J by 5 bases, with 9 bases between. Germline values: CDR1 SGHNT, CDR2 YENEEA. CDR3 in amino acids: CASSGQTYGYTF. In nucleotides, the CDR3 is TGTGCCAGCAGCGGACAGACATATGGCTACACCTTC.

The chain uses TRBV18 and TRBJ2-1; 12 bases fit TRBD1. Per the germline V gene, CDR1 is KGHSH and CDR2 is LQKENI. With 5 bases clipped from V and 0 bases from J, the junction kept 11 bases outside the gene matches. This CDR3 contains 19 residues. The CDR3 region is CASSYTLGTGGISYNEQFF. The CDR3 DNA follows: TGTGCCAGCTCATACACACTCGGGACAGGGGGCATCTCCTACAATGAGCAGTTCTTC.

J is TRBJ2-7 and V is TRBV7-2; 7 nucleotides agree with TRBD2. Germline trimming cut 5 bases from V and 2 bases from J; bases unmatched to any gene: 6. CDR1 is SGHTA, CDR2 FQGNSA, per germline. The CDR3 covers 14 residues. The CDR3 bases are TGTGCCAGCAGCCTCATGGGGAGGGCCTACGAGCAGTACTTC. Translated: CASSLMGRAYEQYF. The full variable domain, its missing parts supplied by reference TRBV7-2 and TRBJ2-7, is GAGVSQSPSNKVTEKGKDVELRCDPISGHTALYWYRQSLGQGLEFLIYFQGNSAPDKSGLPSDRFSAERTGGSVSTLTIQRTQQEDSAVYLCASSLMGRAYEQYFGPGTRLTVT.

The V call is TRBV9, the J call TRBJ2-5; 10 bases are shared with TRBD1. V was pared by 7 bases and J by 4 bases, with 7 bases of the junction left unmatched. The V gene's germline CDR1 is SGDLS and CDR2 YYNGEE. This CDR3 has 14 residues. The CDR3 protein is CASSGQGGGETQYF. In nucleotides, the CDR3 is TGTGCCAGCTCTGGACAGGGGGGTGGAGAGACCCAGTACTTC.

The rearrangement joins TRBV27 to TRBJ2-2; TRBD1 is a possible D gene (6 bases). Germline-derived CDR1 and CDR2 are MNHEY and SMNVEV (reference sequence). Trimming removed 8 bases at V and 1 base at J, with 14 bases between. The CDR3 is 15 amino acids. CDR3: CASRPDRLNTGELFF. CDR3 coding DNA: TGTGCCAGCCGACCGGACAGACTGAACACCGGGGAGCTGTTTTTT.

This sequence joins TRBV7-8 and TRBJ2-1; 15 bases are a match to TRBD2. The V segment lost 1 base and the J segment 9 bases; nucleotides outside the gene matches: 4. The CDR3 length is 16 residues. CDR1 and CDR2 (germline): SGHVS, FQNEAQ. The CDR3 nucleotides are TGTGCCAGCAGCTTAGTGAGGACTAGCGGGGGGGGTGAGCAGTTCTTC. It yields the protein CASSLVRTSGGGEQFF.

The gene calls are TRBV28 and TRBJ2-2; the D is unclear. The CDR3 is 15 amino acids. The germline V gene encodes CDR1 MDHEN and CDR2 SYDVKM. V was pared by 3 bases and J by 3 bases, with 11 bases between. CDR3 DNA: TGTGCCAGCAGTTTCGTTCGCAGGTACACCGGGGAGCTGTTTTTT. This sequence encodes CASSFVRRYTGELFF.

The CDR3 reads CAFGTGTTYEQYF. CDR3 bases: TGTGCCTTCGGCACAGGGACTACCTACGAGCAGTACTTC. The chain uses TRBV30 and TRBJ2-7; weak D call: TRBD2 (7 bases). Trimming pared 7 bases from V and 2 bases from J, leaving 15 bases between. This CDR3 region has 13 residues. Germline lookup yields CDR1 GTSNPN and CDR2 SVGIG (reference sequence).

The chain has TRBV15 and TRBJ2-5, with a weak D call TRBD2 (5 bases). The CDR3 sequence is 14 residues long. V lost 1 base, J lost 5 bases, and 11 bases lay in between. Germline CDR1 LNHNV, CDR2 YYDKDF (reference sequence). The CDR3, as DNA: TGTGCCACCAGCAGAGCTCGGGATAGCGAGACCCAGTACTTC. Its translation: CATSRARDSETQYF. Full variable domain (missing parts from reference TRBV15 and TRBJ2-5): DAMVIQNPRYQVTQFGKPVTLSCSQTLNHNVMYWYQQKSSQAPKLLFHYYDKDFNNEADTPDNFQSRRPNTSFCFLDIRSPGLGDTAMYLCATSRARDSETQYFGPGTRLLVL.

V is TRBV11-1 and J is TRBJ1-2, with D perhaps TRBD1 (5 bases). CDR3 size: 14 residues. CDR1 and CDR2 (germline): SGHAT, FQDESV (reference sequence). V was shortened by 5 bases and J by 2 bases, with 12 bases between the two germline ends. CDR3 sequence reads: CASSPDGDNYGYTF. As DNA, the CDR3 is TGTGCCAGCAGCCCAGACGGGGACAACTATGGCTACACCTTC.

The J gene is TRBJ2-5, the V gene TRBV5-1, with TRBD1 as a possible D gene (6 bases). The J call could be wrong; TRBJ2-7 is a better fit for the DNA end. The CDR3 is made up of 12 amino acids. Per germline, CDR1 SGHRS and CDR2 YFSETQ. The CDR3 nucleotides are TGCGCCAGCAGCTCGGGACACTACGAGCAGTACTTC. Its translation: CASSSGHYEQYF.

The rearrangement uses TRBV19 and TRBJ2-7; D unresolved. CDR3 size: 14 residues. CDR1 is LNHDA, CDR2 SQIVND, per germline (reference sequence). V dropped 5 bases and J dropped 6 bases, with 17 bases sitting between them. CDR3 bases: TGTGCCAGTAGTCCTACTTTGGGTCTCGCCGAGCAGTACTTC. It codes for CASSPTLGLAEQYF.

The chain is built from TRBV11-2 and TRBJ2-7, with TRBD1 as a possible D gene (6 bases). In germline, CDR1 is SGHAT, CDR2 FQNNGV. The V and J ends lost 0 bases and 6 bases respectively, with 12 bases between them. The CDR3 sequence is 14 residues long. The CDR3 nucleotides are TGTGCCAGCAGCTTAGACCCCAGGGGCAGCGAGCAGTACTTC. This sequence encodes CASSLDPRGSEQYF.